The 13 T cell receptor beta chains reported below all come from one sample, sequenced in a study of blood T cell repertoires in COVID-19. The table came from immunoSEQ multiplex PCR; TCRdb's copy has only in-frame clones and leaves some out. In the table there are roughly 180,000 clones, 85% of which are singletons. Sequences were obtained from PBMCs or T cells enriched from blood (not recorded which). The receptors here all came from a man aged 40-49 years who had recovered from COVID-19.

The rearrangement uses TRBV19 and TRBJ2-1; possibly TRBD1 for D (6 bases). Trimming left V 0 bases short and J 2 bases short, with 11 bases between. The CDR3 consists of 16 residues. Germline CDR1 LNHDA, CDR2 SQIVND (reference sequence). The CDR3 loop reads CASSIDGQGTYNEQFF. CDR3 DNA sequence: TGTGCCAGTAGTATAGACGGCCAGGGGACCTACAATGAGCAGTTCTTC.

The chain has TRBV28 and TRBJ1-1; 8 bases match TRBD1. Germline values: CDR1 MDHEN, CDR2 SYDVKM. This CDR3 spans 12 amino acids. Losses at the gene ends were 9 bases for V and 2 bases for J; bases not matched to a gene: 2. CDR3 loop: CASGQGNTEAFF. The DNA for the CDR3 is TGTGCCAGTGGACAGGGAAACACTGAAGCTTTCTTT.

The rearrangement joins TRBV7-6 to TRBJ2-7; TRBD2 agrees at 9 bases. Trimming removed 5 bases from V and 3 bases from J; junction bases left unmatched: 11. Germline loops: CDR1 SGHVS, CDR2 FNYEAQ. The CDR3 consists of 16 residues. This chain's CDR3 is CASSPLRLAEYYEQYF. In DNA form, the CDR3 reads TGTGCCAGCAGCCCCCTTCGACTAGCGGAGTACTACGAGCAGTACTTC.

The J gene is TRBJ2-3, the V gene TRBV2; D perhaps matches TRBD2 (5 bases). Trimming cost V 2 bases and J 8 bases, with 11 bases left between them. CDR1 and CDR2 (germline): SNHLY, FYNNEI. The CDR3 covers 13 residues. The CDR3 coding sequence is TGTGCCAGCAGTGAACTAGGAGAGGGTACGCAGTATTTT. Protein sequence: CASSELGEGTQYF.

This clone was seen only once. The gene calls are TRBV7-2 and TRBJ2-3; 7 bases match TRBD2. Trimming at V came to 2 bases and at J to 6 bases, leaving 11 bases not matched to a gene. The length of the CDR3 is 16 residues. Germline V lookup: CDR1 SGHTA, CDR2 FQGNSA. CDR3 sequence reads: CASSLRPLAVGDTQYF. For the CDR3, the DNA is TGTGCCAGCAGCTTAAGACCGCTAGCGGTGGGGGATACGCAGTATTTT.

This clone was detected a few times. This chain connects TRBV25-1 to TRBJ1-4, with 9 bases matching TRBD1. V trimming: 3 bases; J trimming: 8 bases; junction bases outside the gene matches: 10. The CDR3 consists of 16 residues. CDR1 MGHDK and CDR2 SYGVNS come from the germline V gene. The CDR3 bases are TGTGCCAGCAGTGATGGACAGGGGAAGTCGAGAGAAAAACTGTTTTTT. It yields the protein CASSDGQGKSREKLFF.

The gene calls are TRBV12-3 or TRBV12-4 and TRBJ1-2; a possible D gene is TRBD1 (5 bases). Trimming left V 6 bases short and J 6 bases short, with 14 bases between. The length of the CDR3 is 13 residues. CDR3 DNA: TGTGCCAGCAGGCGGGACGGTAGAGATGGCTACACCTTC. It is translated as CASRRDGRDGYTF.

This chain connects TRBV28 to TRBJ1-2, with 9 bases that match TRBD1. Germline CDR1 and CDR2: MDHEN and SYDVKM. This CDR3 has 15 residues. After removal of 5 bases from V and 0 bases from J, the junction contained 4 bases not matched to a gene. Here the CDR3 DNA reads TGTGCCAGCAGTCACAGGGGGCCAGCTAACTATGGCTACACCTTC. It translates to CASSHRGPANYGYTF.

The chain carries TRBV27 and TRBJ2-7, with 7 bases identical to TRBD2. CDR3 length equals 13 residues. Trimming removed 6 bases from V and 0 bases from J; junction bases left unmatched: 2. CDR1 is MNHEY, CDR2 SMNVEV, per germline (reference sequence). In nucleotides, the CDR3 is TGTGCCAGCAGGGGAGGGGTCTCCTACGAGCAGTACTTC. As protein: CASRGGVSYEQYF.

This chain connects TRBV13 to TRBJ2-1, with 8 bases fitting TRBD1. The CDR3 totals 17 residues. In germline, CDR1 is PRHDT, CDR2 FYEKMQ (reference sequence). Trimming at V came to 5 bases and at J to 2 bases, leaving 11 bases not matched to a gene. CDR3 region: CASSNRQGFEAYNEQFF. DNA for the CDR3: TGTGCCAGCAGCAACCGACAGGGGTTCGAGGCCTACAATGAGCAGTTCTTC.

This chain joins TRBV6-5 and TRBJ2-1; D remains ambiguous. This CDR3 spans 12 amino acids. The V and J ends lost 6 bases and 1 base respectively, with 4 bases between them. Germline CDR1 and CDR2: MNHEY and SVGAGI. The CDR3 sequence is CASSQSYNEQFF. The CDR3 region has the DNA TGTGCCAGCAGCCAATCCTACAATGAGCAGTTCTTC.

This clone turned up a few times. The DNA of the CDR3 is TGTGCTAGTGGTCATATTACCGGGACAGGGCATAATCAGCCCCAGCATTTT. Translating gives CASGHITGTGHNQPQHF. The chain is built from TRBV12-5 and TRBJ1-5; 9 positions match TRBD1. V dropped 5 bases and J dropped 4; count of bases not matched to a gene: 12. The CDR3 totals 17 residues. Germline V lookup: CDR1 LGHNT, CDR2 FRNRAP.

The chain couples TRBV28 to TRBJ1-2; possible D gene TRBD1, 5 bases. Germline CDR1 is MDHEN and CDR2 is SYDVKM. Trimming shortened V by 2 bases and J by 7 bases, and 14 bases separated the two germline ends. There are 14 residues in the CDR3. The CDR3 nucleotides are TGTGCCAGCAGTTTAAGGTCTGGGGCTCTTGGCTACACCTTC. It codes for CASSLRSGALGYTF.